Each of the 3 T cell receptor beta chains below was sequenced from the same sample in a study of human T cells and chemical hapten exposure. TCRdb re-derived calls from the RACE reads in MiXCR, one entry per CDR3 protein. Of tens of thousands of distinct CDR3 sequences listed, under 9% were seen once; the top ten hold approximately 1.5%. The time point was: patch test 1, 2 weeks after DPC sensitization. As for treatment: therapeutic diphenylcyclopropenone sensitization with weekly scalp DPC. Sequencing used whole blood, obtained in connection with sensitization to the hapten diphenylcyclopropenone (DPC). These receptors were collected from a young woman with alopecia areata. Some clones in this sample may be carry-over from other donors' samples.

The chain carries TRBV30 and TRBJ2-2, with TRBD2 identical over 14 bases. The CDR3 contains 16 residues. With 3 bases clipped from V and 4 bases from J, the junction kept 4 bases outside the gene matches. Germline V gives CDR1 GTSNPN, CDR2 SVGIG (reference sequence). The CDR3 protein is CAWSRGTSGGTGELFF. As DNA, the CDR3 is TGTGCCTGGAGCAGAGGGACTAGCGGGGGCACCGGGGAGCTGTTTTTT.

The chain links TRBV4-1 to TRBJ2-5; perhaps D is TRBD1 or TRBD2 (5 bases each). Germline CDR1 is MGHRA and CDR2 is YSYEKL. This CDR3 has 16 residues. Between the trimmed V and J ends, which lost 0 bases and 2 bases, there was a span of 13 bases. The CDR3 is CASSQDRGPKQETQYF. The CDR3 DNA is TGCGCCAGCAGCCAAGATCGGGGCCCTAAACAAGAGACCCAGTACTTC.

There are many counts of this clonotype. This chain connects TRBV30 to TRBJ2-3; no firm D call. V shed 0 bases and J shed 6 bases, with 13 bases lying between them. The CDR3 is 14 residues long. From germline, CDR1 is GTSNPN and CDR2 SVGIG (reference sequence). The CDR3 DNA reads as TGTGCCTGGAGTGTAGTTGGGCGCATCGATACGCAGTATTTT. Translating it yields CAWSVVGRIDTQYF.